The 13 T cell receptor beta chains below all came from one sample that was sequenced in a study of T cells in localized non-small cell lung cancer. Data came from immunoSEQ multiplex PCR; TCRdb stores just in-frame clones and leaves some out. This table has roughly 77,000 clones, approximately 90% appearing once. Sequenced here: peripheral blood, sampled before any cancer treatment. The receptors originated from a woman aged 40-75 years with stage I squamous cell lung carcinoma.

The V gene is TRBV5-8, the J gene TRBJ2-6; D is perhaps TRBD2 (6 bases). CDR3 length: 16 amino acids. CDR1 and CDR2 from the germline V gene are SGHTS and YDEGEE. V lost 0 bases and J 4 bases, leaving 11 bases between the germline ends. The CDR3 here is CASSLERGYGANVLTF. The CDR3 DNA is TGTGCCAGCAGCTTGGAACGGGGGTACGGGGCCAACGTCCTGACTTTC.

The genes are TRBV2 and TRBJ2-6, with D perhaps matching TRBD1 or TRBD2 (6 bases each). Germline assignment: CDR1 SNHLY and CDR2 FYNNEI. The CDR3 covers 17 residues. V lost 7 bases to trimming and J lost 0 bases, with 16 bases between them. As DNA, the CDR3 is TGTGCCAGCACACGGAGGGACACGTACTCTGGGGCCAACGTCCTGACTTTC. This encodes CASTRRDTYSGANVLTF.

Here the CDR3 reads CASSLGTGASGANVLTF. CDR3 coding DNA: TGTGCCAGCAGCTTGGGGACAGGGGCCTCTGGGGCCAACGTCCTGACTTTC. The genes are TRBV13 and TRBJ2-6; 10 bases align to TRBD1. V lost 3 bases to trimming and J lost 0 bases; unmatched junction nucleotides: 2. The CDR3 consists of 17 residues. Germline loops: CDR1 PRHDT, CDR2 FYEKMQ (reference sequence). Combining the CDR3 with reference TRBV13 and TRBJ2-6 gives the whole variable domain AAGVIQSPRHLIKEKRETATLKCYPIPRHDTVYWYQQGPGQDPQFLISFYEKMQSDKGSIPDRFSAQQFSDYHSELNMSSLELGDSALYFCASSLGTGASGANVLTFGAGSRLTVL.

This clone was detected once. The chain employs TRBV19 and TRBJ1-2, with TRBD1 matching over 7 bases. The CDR3 spans 17 residues. Germline CDR1 LNHDA, CDR2 SQIVND (reference sequence). Trimming at V came to 5 bases and at J to 2 bases, leaving 14 bases not matched to a gene. The CDR3 reads CASSSGTVPLKNYGYTF. In DNA form, the CDR3 reads TGTGCCAGTAGTTCCGGGACAGTCCCTCTAAAAAACTATGGCTACACCTTC.

This rearrangement joins TRBV9 to TRBJ1-5; 8 positions match TRBD1. The CDR3 consists of 17 residues. With 4 bases clipped from V and 0 bases from J, the junction kept 9 bases outside the gene matches. From germline, CDR1 is SGDLS and CDR2 YYNGEE. The CDR3 DNA follows: TGTGCCAGCAGCCAAGATTGGGGGACAGGTAGCAATCAGCCCCAGCATTTT. Translated, it gives CASSQDWGTGSNQPQHF.

The rearrangement joins TRBV6-5 to TRBJ1-1, with 9 bases matching TRBD1. Unmatched junction bases numbered 10, after V lost 2 bases and J lost 12 bases. This CDR3 contains 14 residues. CDR1 and CDR2 from the germline V gene are MNHEY and SVGAGI. The DNA of the CDR3 is TGTGCCAGCAGTTACACGCAGGGACAGGGAAAAACTTTCTTT. It specifies CASSYTQGQGKTFF.

The chain combines TRBV7-3 with TRBJ1-1; D unclear. The CDR3 is 13 residues long. With 4 bases removed from V and 3 bases from J, the gap between germline ends came to 9 bases. Germline-derived CDR1 and CDR2 are SGHTA and FQGTGA. The CDR3, as DNA: TGTGCCAGCAGCTCCGAAGGGCACACTGAAGCTTTCTTT. Its translation is CASSSEGHTEAFF.

This clone was detected once. V gene TRBV5-1 combines with J gene TRBJ1-5; TRBD1 agrees at 7 bases. Losses at the gene ends were 0 bases for V and 6 bases for J; bases not matched to a gene: 3. The CDR3 contains 14 residues. In germline, CDR1 is SGHRS, CDR2 YFSETQ. CDR3 bases: TGCGCCAGCAGCTTGGGGGCAGGGGGTCAGCCCCAGCATTTT. The encoded protein is CASSLGAGGQPQHF.

This chain connects TRBV30 to TRBJ1-4; D may be TRBD1 (5 bases). The V end lost 2 bases, the J end lost 8 bases, and 15 bases lay between the germline ends. CDR1 is GTSNPN, CDR2 SVGIG, per germline (reference sequence). CDR3 size: 14 residues. This CDR3 is CAWSKTVWGEKLFF. The CDR3 DNA is TGTGCCTGGAGTAAGACAGTTTGGGGCGAAAAACTGTTTTTT.

The J gene is TRBJ1-2, the V gene TRBV5-1; D unresolved. This CDR3 is built from 14 residues. V lost 4 bases, J lost 3 bases, and 13 bases lay in between. The germline gives CDR1 SGHRS, CDR2 YFSETQ. DNA for the CDR3: TGCGCCAGCAGCCCTCTCACCCCCGACTATGGCTACACCTTC. It encodes CASSPLTPDYGYTF.

This clone was seen once. The V call is TRBV4-2, the J call TRBJ2-1; TRBD2 matches at 10 bases. The J segment lost 6 bases and the V segment lost 2 bases, leaving 7 bases of the junction unmatched. CDR1 and CDR2 (germline): LGHNA, YNFKEQ. The length of the CDR3 is 16 residues. The CDR3 loop is CASSQFTSGAFNEQFF. CDR3 in DNA: TGTGCCAGCAGCCAATTTACTAGCGGGGCTTTCAATGAGCAGTTCTTC.

This clone was counted once. The J gene is TRBJ2-5, the V gene TRBV5-1; D possibly corresponds to TRBD2 (6 bases). CDR1 and CDR2 from the germline V gene are SGHRS and YFSETQ. Trimming removed 4 bases at V and 0 bases at J, with 10 bases between. The CDR3 length is 14 residues. The CDR3 here is CASSPLAHQETQYF. CDR3 nucleotide sequence: TGCGCCAGCAGCCCCCTAGCGCACCAAGAGACCCAGTACTTC.

The chain uses TRBV27 and TRBJ1-6; weak D call: TRBD1 (6 bases). Germline CDR1 reads MNHEY; CDR2 reads SMNVEV (reference sequence). The CDR3 consists of 16 residues. V was cut by 6 bases and J by 2 bases, with 14 bases left in between. The CDR3 reads CASSLEWDTYNSPLHF. The CDR3 DNA sequence: TGTGCCAGCAGCCTGGAATGGGACACCTATAATTCACCCCTCCACTTT.